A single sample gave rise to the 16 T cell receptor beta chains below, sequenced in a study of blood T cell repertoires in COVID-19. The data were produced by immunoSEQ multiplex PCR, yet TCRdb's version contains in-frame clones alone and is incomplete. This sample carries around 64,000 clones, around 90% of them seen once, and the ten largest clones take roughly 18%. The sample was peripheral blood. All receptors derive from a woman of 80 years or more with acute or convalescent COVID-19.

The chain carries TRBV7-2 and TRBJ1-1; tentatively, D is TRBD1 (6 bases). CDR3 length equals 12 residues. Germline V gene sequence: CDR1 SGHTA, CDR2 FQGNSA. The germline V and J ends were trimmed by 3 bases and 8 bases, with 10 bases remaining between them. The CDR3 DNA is TGTGCCAGCAGCTTGAGAACAGGGGAAGCTTTCTTT. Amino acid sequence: CASSLRTGEAFF.

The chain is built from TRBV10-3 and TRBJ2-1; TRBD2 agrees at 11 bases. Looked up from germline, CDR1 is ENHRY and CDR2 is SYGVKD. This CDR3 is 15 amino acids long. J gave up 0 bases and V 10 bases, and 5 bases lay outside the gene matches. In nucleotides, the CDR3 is TGTGCCACGACCGGGACTAGCGGCTCCTACAATGAGCAGTTCTTC. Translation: CATTGTSGSYNEQFF.

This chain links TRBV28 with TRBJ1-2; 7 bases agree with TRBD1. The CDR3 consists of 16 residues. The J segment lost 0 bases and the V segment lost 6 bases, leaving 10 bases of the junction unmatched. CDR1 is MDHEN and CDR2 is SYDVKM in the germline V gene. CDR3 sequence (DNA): TGTGCCAGCAGACGGACAGGAATCCCTCCTAACTATGGCTACACCTTC. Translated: CASRRTGIPPNYGYTF.

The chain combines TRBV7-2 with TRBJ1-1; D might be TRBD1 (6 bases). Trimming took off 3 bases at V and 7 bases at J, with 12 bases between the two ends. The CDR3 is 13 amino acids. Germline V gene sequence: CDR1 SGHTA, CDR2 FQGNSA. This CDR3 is CASSLVQGNEAFF. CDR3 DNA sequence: TGTGCCAGCAGCTTGGTACAGGGTAATGAAGCTTTCTTT.

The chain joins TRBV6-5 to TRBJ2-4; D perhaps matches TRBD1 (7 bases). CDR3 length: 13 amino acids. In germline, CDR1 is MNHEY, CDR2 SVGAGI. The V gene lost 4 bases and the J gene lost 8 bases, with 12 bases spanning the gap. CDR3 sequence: CASSLDRRDIQYF. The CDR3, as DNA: TGTGCCAGCAGTTTGGACAGGAGGGACATTCAGTACTTC.

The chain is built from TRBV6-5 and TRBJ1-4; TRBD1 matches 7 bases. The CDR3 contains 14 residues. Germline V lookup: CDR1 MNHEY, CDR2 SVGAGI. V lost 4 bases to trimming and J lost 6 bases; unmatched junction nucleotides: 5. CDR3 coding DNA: TGTGCCAGCAGTTCCGGGACAGTATATGAAAAACTGTTTTTT. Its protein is CASSSGTVYEKLFF.

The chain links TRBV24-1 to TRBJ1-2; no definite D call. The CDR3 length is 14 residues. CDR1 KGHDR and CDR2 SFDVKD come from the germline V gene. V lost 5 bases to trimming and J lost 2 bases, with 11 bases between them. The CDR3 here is CATSASGRNYGYTF. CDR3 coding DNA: TGTGCCACCAGTGCCTCCGGCAGGAACTATGGCTACACCTTC.

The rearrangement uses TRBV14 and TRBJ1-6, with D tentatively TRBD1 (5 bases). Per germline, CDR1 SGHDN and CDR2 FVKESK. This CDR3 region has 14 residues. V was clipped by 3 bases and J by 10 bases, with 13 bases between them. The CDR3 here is CASSHRGTGSPLHF. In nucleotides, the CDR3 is TGTGCCAGCAGCCACCGGGGGACGGGCTCACCCCTCCACTTT.

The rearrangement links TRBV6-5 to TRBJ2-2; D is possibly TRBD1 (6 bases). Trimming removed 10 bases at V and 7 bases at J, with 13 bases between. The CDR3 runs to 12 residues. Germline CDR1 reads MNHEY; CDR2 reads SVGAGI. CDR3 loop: CANGRQDGELFF. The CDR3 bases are TGTGCCAACGGGCGACAGGACGGGGAGCTGTTTTTT.

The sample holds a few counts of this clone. CDR3 DNA sequence: TGTGCCAGCAGTTACTCCGGCGGGAGGAAGCCCCAGCATTTT. It is translated as CASSYSGGRKPQHF. The chain joins TRBV6-6 to TRBJ1-5; D unresolved. The V and J ends lost 0 bases and 8 bases respectively, with 11 bases between them. This CDR3 spans 14 amino acids. Per germline, CDR1 MNHNY and CDR2 SVGAGI (reference sequence).

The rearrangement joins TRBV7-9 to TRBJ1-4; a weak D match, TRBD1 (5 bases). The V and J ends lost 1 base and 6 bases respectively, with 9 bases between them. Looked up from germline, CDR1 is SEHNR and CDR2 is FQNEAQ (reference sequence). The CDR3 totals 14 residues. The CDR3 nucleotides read TGTGCCAGCAGCTTAGTGCGGGGGGATGAAAAACTGTTTTTT. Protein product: CASSLVRGDEKLFF.

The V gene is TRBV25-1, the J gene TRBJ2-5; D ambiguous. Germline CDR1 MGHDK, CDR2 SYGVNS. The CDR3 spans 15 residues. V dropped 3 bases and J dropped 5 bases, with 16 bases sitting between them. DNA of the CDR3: TGTGCCAGCAGTGATTTTACAACTAAATCGGAGACCCAGTACTTC. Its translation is CASSDFTTKSETQYF.

This CDR3 is CASSLRQLLGNEQFF. Here the CDR3 DNA reads TGTGCCAGCAGCTTGAGACAGCTACTGGGGAATGAGCAGTTCTTC. The chain joins TRBV5-8 to TRBJ2-1, with a tentative D call TRBD1 (5 bases). The CDR3 consists of 15 residues. Trimming took 1 base from V and 7 from J, leaving 15 bases between them. Per the germline V gene, CDR1 is SGHTS and CDR2 is YDEGEE.

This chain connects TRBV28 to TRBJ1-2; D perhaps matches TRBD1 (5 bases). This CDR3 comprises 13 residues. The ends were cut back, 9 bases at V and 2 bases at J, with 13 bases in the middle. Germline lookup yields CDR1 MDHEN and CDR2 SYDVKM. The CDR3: CASYGGPNYGYTF. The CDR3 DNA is TGTGCCAGTTACGGGGGACCAAACTATGGCTACACCTTC.

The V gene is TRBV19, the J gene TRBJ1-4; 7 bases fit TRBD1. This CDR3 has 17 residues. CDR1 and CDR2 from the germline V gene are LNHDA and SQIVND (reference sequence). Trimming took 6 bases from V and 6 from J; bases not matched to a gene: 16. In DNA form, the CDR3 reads TGTGCCAGTAGACTCTGGGGCAGGGGGAGATCGGATGAAAAACTGTTTTTT. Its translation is CASRLWGRGRSDEKLFF.

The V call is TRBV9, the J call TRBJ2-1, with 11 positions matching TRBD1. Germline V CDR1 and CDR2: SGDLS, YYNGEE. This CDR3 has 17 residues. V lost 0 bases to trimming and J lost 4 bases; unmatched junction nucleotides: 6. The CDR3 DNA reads TGTGCCAGCAGCGTAGTAGCAGGGACAGGGGGTTACAATGAGCAGTTCTTC. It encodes CASSVVAGTGGYNEQFF.